Detailed here is one TCR beta chain. The method was immunoSEQ multiplex PCR; TCRdb's version includes in-frame clones alone and lacks a portion of them. The sample has over 95,000 clones, roughly 88% seen once. The source of the sample is a study of T cell responses to AZD1222 COVID-19 vaccine. The CDR3 extends over 16 amino acids. The V gene end was trimmed by 3 bases and the J gene end by 3 bases; junction bases not matched to a gene: 8. CDR1 and CDR2 (germline): LNHNV, YYDKDF (reference sequence). The chain carries TRBV15 and TRBJ2-1; the match to TRBD1 covers 7 bases. Material: peripheral blood, obtained on day 0 of AZD1222 vaccination. This sequence originates from an adult in good health. This CDR3 is CATSSELRDSYNEQFF. The CDR3 DNA follows: TGTGCCACCAGCAGTGAACTTAGGGACAGCTACAATGAGCAGTTCTTC.